Below, one T cell receptor beta chain is given with its context. Method: immunoSEQ multiplex PCR; TCRdb's copy keeps in-frame clones and lacks some. The sample includes 150,000 to 250,000 clones, 94% of them seen just once. The V gene end was trimmed by 8 bases and the J gene end by 5 bases; junction bases not matched to a gene: 7. The CDR3 is made up of 14 amino acids. Germline CDR1 LNHNV, CDR2 YYDKDF (reference sequence). This sample is part of a study of blood T cell repertoires in COVID-19. The sequencing sample was made of peripheral blood. This TCR was sampled from a man aged 25 to 40 with COVID-19, enrolled during active disease. The rearrangement uses TRBV15 and TRBJ1-5, with 9 bases identical to TRBD1. The CDR3: CATQGTGPHQPQHF. In DNA, the CDR3 is TGTGCCACCCAGGGGACAGGGCCACATCAGCCCCAGCATTTT.